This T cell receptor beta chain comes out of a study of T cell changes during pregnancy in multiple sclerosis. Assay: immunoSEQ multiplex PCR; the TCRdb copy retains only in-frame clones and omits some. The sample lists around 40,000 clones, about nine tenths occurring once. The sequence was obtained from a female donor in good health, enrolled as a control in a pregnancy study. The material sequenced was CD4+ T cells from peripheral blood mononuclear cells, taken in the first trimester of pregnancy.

DNA for the CDR3: TGTGCCAGCTCACCCACCTTAACATCGACAGGGGGCTCTGAAGCTTTCTTT. Protein sequence: CASSPTLTSTGGSEAFF. The rearrangement joins TRBV18 to TRBJ1-1; TRBD1 matches 10 bases. This CDR3 spans 17 amino acids. Germline assignment: CDR1 KGHSH and CDR2 LQKENI. V dropped 3 bases and J dropped 6; count of bases not matched to a gene: 13.